This TCR beta chain was identified during a study of blood T cell repertoires in COVID-19. Trimming cost V 6 bases and J 1 base, with 12 bases left between them. The CDR3 sequence is 14 residues long. CDR1 is KGHSH, CDR2 LQKENI, per germline. Profiling relied on immunoSEQ multiplex PCR, and the TCRdb table lists in-frame clones only, not all of them. This table holds about 150,000 clones, roughly 80% found once. Sequenced: PBMCs or T cells enriched from blood (not recorded which). V is TRBV18 and J is TRBJ1-2; TRBD1 might be the D (6 bases). The TCR sequence derives from a woman aged 50 to 65 who had recovered from COVID-19. The CDR3 sequence: CASSLGGINYGYTF. DNA of the CDR3: TGTGCCAGCTCGCTAGGGGGAATTAACTATGGCTACACCTTC.